This T cell receptor (beta chain) was sequenced in a study of identical twins. This clonotype came up a few times. TCRdb re-called the 5' RACE reads with MiXCR, one entry per CDR3 protein. The top ten clones hold about 0.52% of a sample with 350,000 to 600,000 distinct CDR3 sequences, 14% of them seen once. V shed 5 bases, J shed 3 bases, and the junction held 2 bases outside the gene matches. The CDR3 totals 13 residues. Germline V lookup: CDR1 SGHNT, CDR2 YENEEA. The same specimen was also included in a second study, on yellow fever vaccine responses in identical twins.

This receptor was identified in a woman younger than 35 in good health. Sequences were obtained from CD4+ T cells sorted from blood. The genes are TRBV11-3 and TRBJ2-7; 9 positions agree with TRBD2. The CDR3 region is CASSASGNYEQYF. DNA for the CDR3: TGTGCCAGCAGCGCTAGCGGGAACTACGAGCAGTACTTC.